This paragraph covers one T cell receptor beta chain sequence. The antigen remains undetermined. Germline lookup yields CDR1 MNHNS and CDR2 SASEGT. V dropped 6 bases and J dropped 5 bases, with 13 bases sitting between them. The CDR3 covers 13 residues. The data stem from a study of shared clonotypes between healthy human individuals. Broader study findings: Generation of non-shared clonotypes was less probable than generation of clonotypes shared by all four donors.

The run depth of the assay was deep. Once extracted for a subset, genomic DNA was divided evenly among several immunoSEQ plates. The repertoire was sequenced with immunoSEQ multiplex PCR; TCRdb's copy has only in-frame clones and lacks some. The repertoire has 2 million to 3 million clones, approximately 94% of them found once; the top ten carry around 0.4%. The rearrangement links TRBV6-1 to TRBJ1-1, with D maybe TRBD1 (5 bases). This TCR was sampled from a man aged 18 to 30 in good health. Some clones in this sample may be carry-over from other donors' samples. Input material: naive CD4+ T cells from PBMCs. Subset specified: CD45RA+ positively selected. CDR3 loop: CASRGRGGTEAFF. In nucleotides, the CDR3 is TGTGCCAGCAGGGGACGTGGGGGGACTGAAGCTTTCTTT.